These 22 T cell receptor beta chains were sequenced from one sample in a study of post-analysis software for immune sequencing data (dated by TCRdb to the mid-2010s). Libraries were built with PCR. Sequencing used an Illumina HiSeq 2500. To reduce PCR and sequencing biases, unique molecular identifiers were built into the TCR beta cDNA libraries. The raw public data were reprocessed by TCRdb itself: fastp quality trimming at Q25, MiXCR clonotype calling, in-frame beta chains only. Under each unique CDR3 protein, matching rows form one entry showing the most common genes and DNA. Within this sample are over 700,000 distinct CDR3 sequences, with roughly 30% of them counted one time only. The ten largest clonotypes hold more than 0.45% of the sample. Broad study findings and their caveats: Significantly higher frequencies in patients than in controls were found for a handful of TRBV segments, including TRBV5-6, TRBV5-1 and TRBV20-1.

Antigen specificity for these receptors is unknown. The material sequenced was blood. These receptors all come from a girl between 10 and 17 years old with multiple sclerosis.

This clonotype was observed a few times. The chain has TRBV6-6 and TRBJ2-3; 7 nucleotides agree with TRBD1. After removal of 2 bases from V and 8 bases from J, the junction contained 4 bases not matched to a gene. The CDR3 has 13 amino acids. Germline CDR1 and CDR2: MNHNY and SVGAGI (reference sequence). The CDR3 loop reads CASSYEGGGTQYF. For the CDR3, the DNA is TGTGCCAGCAGTTACGAAGGGGGCGGTACGCAGTATTTT.

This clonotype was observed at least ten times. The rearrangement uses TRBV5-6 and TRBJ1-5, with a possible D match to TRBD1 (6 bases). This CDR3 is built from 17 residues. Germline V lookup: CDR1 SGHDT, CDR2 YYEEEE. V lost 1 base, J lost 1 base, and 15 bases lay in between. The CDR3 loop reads CASSLYRGRGSNQPQHF. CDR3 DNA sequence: TGTGCCAGCAGCTTGTATCGGGGGCGCGGGAGCAATCAGCCCCAGCATTTT.

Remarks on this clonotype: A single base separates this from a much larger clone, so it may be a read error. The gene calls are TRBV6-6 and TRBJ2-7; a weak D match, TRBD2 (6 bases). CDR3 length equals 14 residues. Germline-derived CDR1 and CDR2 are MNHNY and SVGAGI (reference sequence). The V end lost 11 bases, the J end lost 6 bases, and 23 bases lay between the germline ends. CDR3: CAGTNNRRGREQYF. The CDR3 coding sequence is TGTGCCGGCACCAATAATAGGAGGGGTCGCGAGCAGTACTTC.

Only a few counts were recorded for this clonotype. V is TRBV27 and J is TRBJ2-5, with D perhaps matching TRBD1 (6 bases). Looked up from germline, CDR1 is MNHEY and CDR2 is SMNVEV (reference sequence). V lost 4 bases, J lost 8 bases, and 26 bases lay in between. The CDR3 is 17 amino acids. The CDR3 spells CASSSGDLYRDGKTQYF. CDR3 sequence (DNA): TGTGCCAGCAGTTCTGGGGACCTCTACAGGGATGGAAAAACCCAGTACTTC.

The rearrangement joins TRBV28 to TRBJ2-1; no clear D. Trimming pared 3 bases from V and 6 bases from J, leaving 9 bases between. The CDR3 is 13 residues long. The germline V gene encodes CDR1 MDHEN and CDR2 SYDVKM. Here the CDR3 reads CASSLAASNEQFF. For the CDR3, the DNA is TGTGCCAGCAGTTTGGCTGCGAGCAATGAGCAGTTCTTC.

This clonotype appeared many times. The CDR3 sequence is CASSQAGGFVDTQYF. CDR3 in DNA: TGTGCCAGCAGCCAAGCGGGGGGATTTGTAGATACGCAGTATTTT. J is TRBJ2-3 and V is TRBV7-2; 9 positions match TRBD2. This CDR3 contains 15 residues. Trimming removed 5 bases from V and 5 bases from J; junction bases left unmatched: 8. Germline assignment: CDR1 SGHTA and CDR2 FQGNSA.

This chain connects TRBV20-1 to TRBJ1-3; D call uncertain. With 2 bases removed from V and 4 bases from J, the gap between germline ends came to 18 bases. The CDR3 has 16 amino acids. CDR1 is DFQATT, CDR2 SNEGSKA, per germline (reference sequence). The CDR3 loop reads CSARNVEATRGNTIYF. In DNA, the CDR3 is TGCAGTGCTAGAAACGTAGAAGCGACAAGAGGAAACACCATATATTTT.

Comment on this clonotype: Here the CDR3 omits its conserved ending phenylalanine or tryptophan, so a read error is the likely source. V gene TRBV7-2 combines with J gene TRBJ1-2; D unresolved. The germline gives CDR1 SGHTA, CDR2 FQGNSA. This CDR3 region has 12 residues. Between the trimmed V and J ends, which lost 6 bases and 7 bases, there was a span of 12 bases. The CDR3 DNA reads TGTGCCAGCAGTGCAGCTCTGGCTGGCTACACCTCC. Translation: CASSAALAGYTS.

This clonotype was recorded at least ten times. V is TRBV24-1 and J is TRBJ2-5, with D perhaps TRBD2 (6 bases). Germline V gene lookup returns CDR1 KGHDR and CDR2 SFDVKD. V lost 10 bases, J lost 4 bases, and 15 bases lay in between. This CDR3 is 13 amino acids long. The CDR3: CATRGGQVETQYF. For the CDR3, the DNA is TGTGCCACACGAGGAGGGCAGGTAGAGACCCAGTACTTC.

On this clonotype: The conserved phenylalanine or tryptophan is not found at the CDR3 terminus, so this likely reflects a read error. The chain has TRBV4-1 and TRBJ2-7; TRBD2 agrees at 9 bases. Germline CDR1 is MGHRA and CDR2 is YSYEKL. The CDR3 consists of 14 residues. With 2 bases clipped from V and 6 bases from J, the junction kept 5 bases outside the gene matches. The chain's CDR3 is CASSQSGLAFEQYI. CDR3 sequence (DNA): TGCGCCAGCAGCCAATCTGGACTAGCGTTCGAGCAGTACATC.

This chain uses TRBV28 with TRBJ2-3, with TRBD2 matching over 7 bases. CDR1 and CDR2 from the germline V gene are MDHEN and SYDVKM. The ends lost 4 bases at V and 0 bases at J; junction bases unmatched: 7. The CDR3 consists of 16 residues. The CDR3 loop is CASSSKLATSTDTQYF. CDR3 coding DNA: TGTGCCAGCAGTTCAAAACTAGCGACTAGCACAGATACGCAGTATTTT. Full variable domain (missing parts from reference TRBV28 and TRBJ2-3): DVKVTQSSRYLVKRTGEKVFLECVQDMDHENMFWYRQDPGLGLRLIYFSYDVKMKEKGDIPEGYSVSREKKERFSLILESASTNQTSMYLCASSSKLATSTDTQYFGPGTRLTVL.

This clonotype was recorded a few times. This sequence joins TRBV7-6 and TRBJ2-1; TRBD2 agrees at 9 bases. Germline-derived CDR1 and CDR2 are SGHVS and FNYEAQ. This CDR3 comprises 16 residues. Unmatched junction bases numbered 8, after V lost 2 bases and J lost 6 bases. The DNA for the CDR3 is TGTGCCAGCAGCTTAAAGACTGCGGGGGGGGGCAATGAGCAGTTCTTC. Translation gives CASSLKTAGGGNEQFF.

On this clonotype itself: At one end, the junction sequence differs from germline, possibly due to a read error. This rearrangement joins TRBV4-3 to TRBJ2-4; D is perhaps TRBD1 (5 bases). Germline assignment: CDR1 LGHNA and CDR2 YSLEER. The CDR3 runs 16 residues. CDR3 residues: CAGSQEAGKAKNIQYF. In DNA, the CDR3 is TGCGCCGGCAGCCAAGAGGCAGGGAAAGCCAAAAACATTCAGTACTTC.

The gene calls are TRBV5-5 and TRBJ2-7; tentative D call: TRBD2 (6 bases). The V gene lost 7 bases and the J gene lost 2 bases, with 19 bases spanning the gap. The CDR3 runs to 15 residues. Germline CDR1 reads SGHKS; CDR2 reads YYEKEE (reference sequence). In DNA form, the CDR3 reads TGTGCCAGCGCGATGACCGCGGGACGGACCTACGAGCAGTACGTC. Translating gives CASAMTAGRTYEQYV.

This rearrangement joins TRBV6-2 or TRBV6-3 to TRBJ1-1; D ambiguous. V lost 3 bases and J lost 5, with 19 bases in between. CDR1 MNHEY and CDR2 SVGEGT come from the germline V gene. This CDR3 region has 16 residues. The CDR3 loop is CASSYSSGRRQTEAFF. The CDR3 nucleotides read TGTGCCAGCAGTTATTCTTCGGGCAGGAGGCAGACTGAAGCTTTCTTT.

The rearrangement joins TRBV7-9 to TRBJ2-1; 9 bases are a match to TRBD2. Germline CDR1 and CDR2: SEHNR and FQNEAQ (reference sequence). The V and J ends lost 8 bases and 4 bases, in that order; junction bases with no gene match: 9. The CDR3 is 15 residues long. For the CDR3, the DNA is TGTGCCAGCGCCATAGCGGGAGTTGGATACAATGAGCAGTTCTTC. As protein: CASAIAGVGYNEQFF.

In nucleotides, the CDR3 is TGCAGTGCTAGAGAGGGGGACGTGGGTTATGGCTACACCTTC. Its protein is CSAREGDVGYGYTF. The chain couples TRBV20-1 to TRBJ1-2, with D possibly TRBD1 on 5 matching bases. The CDR3 is made up of 14 amino acids. Germline V gene data show CDR1 as DFQATT and CDR2 as SNEGSKA (reference sequence). V was clipped by 0 bases and J by 5 bases, with 13 bases between them.

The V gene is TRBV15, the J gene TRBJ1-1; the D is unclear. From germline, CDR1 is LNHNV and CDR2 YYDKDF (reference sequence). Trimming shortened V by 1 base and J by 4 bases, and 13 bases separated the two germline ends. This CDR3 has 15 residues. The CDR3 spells CATSRGAGFGTEAFF. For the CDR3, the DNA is TGTGCCACCAGCAGAGGAGCGGGGTTTGGCACTGAAGCTTTCTTT.

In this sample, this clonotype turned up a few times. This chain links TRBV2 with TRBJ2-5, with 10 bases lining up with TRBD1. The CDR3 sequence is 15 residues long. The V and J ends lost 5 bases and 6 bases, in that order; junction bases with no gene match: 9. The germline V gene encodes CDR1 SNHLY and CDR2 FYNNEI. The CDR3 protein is CASSTSGTGVKTQYF. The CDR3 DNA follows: TGTGCCAGCAGTACCTCCGGGACAGGGGTTAAGACCCAGTACTTC.

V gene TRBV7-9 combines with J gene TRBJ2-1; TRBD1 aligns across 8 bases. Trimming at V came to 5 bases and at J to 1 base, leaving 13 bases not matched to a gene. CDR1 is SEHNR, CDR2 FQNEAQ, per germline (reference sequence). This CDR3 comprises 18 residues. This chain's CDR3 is CASSLNRGTLFSYNEQFF. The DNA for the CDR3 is TGTGCCAGCAGCCTCAACAGGGGGACCCTCTTTTCCTACAATGAGCAGTTCTTC.

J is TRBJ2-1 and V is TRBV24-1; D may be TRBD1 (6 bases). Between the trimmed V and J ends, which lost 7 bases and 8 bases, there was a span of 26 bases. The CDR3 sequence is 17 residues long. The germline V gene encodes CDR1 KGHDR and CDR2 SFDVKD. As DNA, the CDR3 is TGTGCCACCAGCAACTCAGGGGCAGGGACATTGGGCGATGAGCAGTTCTTC. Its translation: CATSNSGAGTLGDEQFF.

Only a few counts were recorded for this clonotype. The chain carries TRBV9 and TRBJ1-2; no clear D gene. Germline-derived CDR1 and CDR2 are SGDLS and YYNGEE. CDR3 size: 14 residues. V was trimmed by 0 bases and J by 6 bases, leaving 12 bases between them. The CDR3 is CASSVVGGIDGYTF. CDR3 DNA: TGTGCCAGCAGCGTAGTAGGAGGGATCGATGGCTACACCTTC. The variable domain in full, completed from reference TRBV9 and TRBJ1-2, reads DSGVTQTPKHLITATGQRVTLRCSPRSGDLSVYWYQQSLDQGLQFLIQYYNGEERAKGNILERFSAQQFPDLHSELNLSSLELGDSALYFCASSVVGGIDGYTFGSGTRLTVV.